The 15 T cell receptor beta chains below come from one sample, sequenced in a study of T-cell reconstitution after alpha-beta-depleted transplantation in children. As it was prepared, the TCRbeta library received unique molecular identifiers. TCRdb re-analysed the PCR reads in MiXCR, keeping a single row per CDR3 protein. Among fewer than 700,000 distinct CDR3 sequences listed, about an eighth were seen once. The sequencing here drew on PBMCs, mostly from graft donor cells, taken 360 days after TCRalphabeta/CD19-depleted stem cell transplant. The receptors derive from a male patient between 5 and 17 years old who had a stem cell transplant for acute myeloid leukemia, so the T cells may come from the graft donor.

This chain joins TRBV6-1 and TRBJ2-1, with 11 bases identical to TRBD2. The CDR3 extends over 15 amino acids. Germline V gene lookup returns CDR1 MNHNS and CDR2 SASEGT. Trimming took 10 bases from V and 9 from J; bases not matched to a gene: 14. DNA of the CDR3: TGTGCCACCGTTGGAACTAGCGGGAGTGGTGGTGAGCAGTTCTTC. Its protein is CATVGTSGSGGEQFF.

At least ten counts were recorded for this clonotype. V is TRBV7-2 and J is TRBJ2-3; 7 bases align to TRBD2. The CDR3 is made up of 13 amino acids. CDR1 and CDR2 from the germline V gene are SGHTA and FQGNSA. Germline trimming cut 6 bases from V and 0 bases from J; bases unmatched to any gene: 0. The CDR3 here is CASRLASTDTQYF. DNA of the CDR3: TGTGCCAGCAGACTAGCGAGCACAGATACGCAGTATTTT. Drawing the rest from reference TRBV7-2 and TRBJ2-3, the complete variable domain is GAGVSQSPSNKVTEKGKDVELRCDPISGHTALYWYRQSLGQGLEFLIYFQGNSAPDKSGLPSDRFSAERTGGSVSTLTIQRTQQEDSAVYLCASRLASTDTQYFGPGTRLTVL.

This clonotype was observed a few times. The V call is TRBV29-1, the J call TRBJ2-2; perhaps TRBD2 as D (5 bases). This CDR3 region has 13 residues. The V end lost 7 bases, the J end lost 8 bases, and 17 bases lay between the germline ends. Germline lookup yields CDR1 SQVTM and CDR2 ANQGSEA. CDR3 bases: TGCAGCGCCGAGGCTAGGGTAGCGGGGGAGCTGTTTTTT. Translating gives CSAEARVAGELFF.

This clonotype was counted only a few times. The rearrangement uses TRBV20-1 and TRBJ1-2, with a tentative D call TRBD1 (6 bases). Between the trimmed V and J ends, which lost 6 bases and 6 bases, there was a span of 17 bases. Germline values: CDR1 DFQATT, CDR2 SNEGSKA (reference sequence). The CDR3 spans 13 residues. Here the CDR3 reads CSALRGGFDGYTF. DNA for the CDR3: TGCAGTGCCCTTAGGGGGGGTTTCGATGGCTACACCTTC.

The CDR3, as DNA: TGCAGCGTGATGGGACAGGGGCGAAATCAGCCCCAGCATTTT. Translating it yields CSVMGQGRNQPQHF. V and J are TRBV29-1 and TRBJ1-5; 10 positions agree with TRBD1. V shed 6 bases and J 4 bases; nucleotides not matched to a gene: 6. The germline CDR1 and CDR2 sequences are SQVTM and ANQGSEA. There are 14 residues in the CDR3.

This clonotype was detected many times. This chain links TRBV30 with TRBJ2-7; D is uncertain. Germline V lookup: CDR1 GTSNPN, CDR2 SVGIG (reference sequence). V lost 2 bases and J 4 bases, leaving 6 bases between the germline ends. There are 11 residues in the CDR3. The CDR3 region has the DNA TGTGCCTGGAGTACCGAGTACGAGCAGTACTTC. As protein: CAWSTEYEQYF.

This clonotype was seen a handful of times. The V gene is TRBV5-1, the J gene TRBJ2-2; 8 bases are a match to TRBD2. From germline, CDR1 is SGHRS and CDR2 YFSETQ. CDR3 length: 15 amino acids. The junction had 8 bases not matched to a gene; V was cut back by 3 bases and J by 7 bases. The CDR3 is CASSSSGRGDGELFF. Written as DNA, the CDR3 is TGCGCCAGCAGCTCCAGCGGGAGAGGGGACGGGGAGCTGTTTTTT.

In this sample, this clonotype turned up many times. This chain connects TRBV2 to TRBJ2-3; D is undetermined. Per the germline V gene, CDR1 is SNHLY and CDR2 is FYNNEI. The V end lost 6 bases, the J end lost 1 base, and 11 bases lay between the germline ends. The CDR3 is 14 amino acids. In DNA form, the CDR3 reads TGTGCCAGCAGAGGGTTGTTTCGCACAGATACGCAGTATTTT. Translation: CASRGLFRTDTQYF.

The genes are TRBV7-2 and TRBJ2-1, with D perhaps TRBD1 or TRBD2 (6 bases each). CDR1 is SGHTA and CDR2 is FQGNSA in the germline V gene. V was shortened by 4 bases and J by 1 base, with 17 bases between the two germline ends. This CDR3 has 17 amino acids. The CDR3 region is CASSSLGGLGSYNEQFF. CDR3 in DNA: TGTGCCAGCAGCTCGCTAGGGGGGCTTGGATCCTACAATGAGCAGTTCTTC.

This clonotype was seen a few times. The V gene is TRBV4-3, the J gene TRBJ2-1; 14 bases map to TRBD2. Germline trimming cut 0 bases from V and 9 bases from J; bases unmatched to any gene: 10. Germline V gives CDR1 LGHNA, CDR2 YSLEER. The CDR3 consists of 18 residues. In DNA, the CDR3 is TGCGCCAGCAGCCAAGACCCGGAGACTAGCGGGAGGGCCCGTGAGCAGTTCTTC. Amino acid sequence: CASSQDPETSGRAREQFF.

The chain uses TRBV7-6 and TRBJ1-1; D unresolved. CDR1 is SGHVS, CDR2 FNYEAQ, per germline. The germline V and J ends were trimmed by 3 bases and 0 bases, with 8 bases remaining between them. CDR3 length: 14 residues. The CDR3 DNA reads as TGTGCCAGCAGCTTGGGTTACATGAACACTGAAGCTTTCTTT. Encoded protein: CASSLGYMNTEAFF.

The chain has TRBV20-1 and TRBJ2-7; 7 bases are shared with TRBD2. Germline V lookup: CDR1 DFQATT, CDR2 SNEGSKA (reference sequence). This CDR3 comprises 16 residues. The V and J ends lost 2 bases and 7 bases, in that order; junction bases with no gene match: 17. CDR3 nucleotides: TGCAGTGCTAGACCTGGACTAGTCAGAAGTTCGGGGGAGCAGTACTTC. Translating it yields CSARPGLVRSSGEQYF.

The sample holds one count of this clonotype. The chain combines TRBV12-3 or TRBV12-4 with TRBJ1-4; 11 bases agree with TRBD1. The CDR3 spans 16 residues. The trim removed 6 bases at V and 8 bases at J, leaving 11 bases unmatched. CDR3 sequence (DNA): TGTGCCAGCAGCCCGACGACCGGGACAGGGGGGGAAAAACTGTTTTTT. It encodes CASSPTTGTGGEKLFF.

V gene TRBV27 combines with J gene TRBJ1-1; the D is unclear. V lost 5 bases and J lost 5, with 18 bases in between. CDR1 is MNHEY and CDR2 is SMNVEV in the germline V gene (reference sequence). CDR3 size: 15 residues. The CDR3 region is CASSASKNKRTEAFF. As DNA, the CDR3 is TGTGCCAGCAGTGCCTCAAAGAACAAGCGGACTGAAGCTTTCTTT.

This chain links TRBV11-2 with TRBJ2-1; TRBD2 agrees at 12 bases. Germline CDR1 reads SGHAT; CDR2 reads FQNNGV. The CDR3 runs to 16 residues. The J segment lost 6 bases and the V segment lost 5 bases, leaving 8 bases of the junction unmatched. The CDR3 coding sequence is TGTGCCAGCAGCCCCCGACTAGCGGGAGTGCTCAATGAGCAGTTCTTC. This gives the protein CASSPRLAGVLNEQFF.